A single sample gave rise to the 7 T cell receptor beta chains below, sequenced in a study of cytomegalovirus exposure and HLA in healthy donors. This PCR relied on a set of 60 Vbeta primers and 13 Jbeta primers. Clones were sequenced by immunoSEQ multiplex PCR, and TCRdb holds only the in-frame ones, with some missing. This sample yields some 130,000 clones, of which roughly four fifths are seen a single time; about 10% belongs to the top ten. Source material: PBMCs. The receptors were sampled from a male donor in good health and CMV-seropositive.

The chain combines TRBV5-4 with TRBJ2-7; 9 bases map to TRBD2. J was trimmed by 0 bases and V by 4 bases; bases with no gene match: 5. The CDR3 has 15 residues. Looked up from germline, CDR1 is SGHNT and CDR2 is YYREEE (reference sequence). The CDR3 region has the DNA TGTGCCAGCAGCCCGAGCGGGAGGTCCTCCTACGAGCAGTACTTC. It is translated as CASSPSGRSSYEQYF.

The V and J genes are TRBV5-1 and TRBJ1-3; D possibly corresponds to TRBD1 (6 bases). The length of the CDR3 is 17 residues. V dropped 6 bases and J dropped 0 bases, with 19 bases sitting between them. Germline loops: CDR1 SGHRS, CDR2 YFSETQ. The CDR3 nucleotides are TGCGCCAGCACCAGGGGCCCGGGGGGTGACTCTGGAAACACCATATATTTT. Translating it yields CASTRGPGGDSGNTIYF. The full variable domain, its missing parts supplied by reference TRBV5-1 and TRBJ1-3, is KAGVTQTPRYLIKTRGQQVTLSCSPISGHRSVSWYQQTPGQGLQFLFEYFSETQRNKGNFPGRFSGRQFSNSRSEMNVSTLELGDSALYLCASTRGPGGDSGNTIYFGEGSWLTVV.

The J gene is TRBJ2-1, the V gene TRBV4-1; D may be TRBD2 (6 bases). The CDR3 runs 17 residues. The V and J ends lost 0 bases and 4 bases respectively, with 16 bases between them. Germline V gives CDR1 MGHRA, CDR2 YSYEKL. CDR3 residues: CASSQDIGASAYNEQFF. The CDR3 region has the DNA TGCGCCAGCAGCCAAGATATTGGGGCTAGCGCATACAATGAGCAGTTCTTC.

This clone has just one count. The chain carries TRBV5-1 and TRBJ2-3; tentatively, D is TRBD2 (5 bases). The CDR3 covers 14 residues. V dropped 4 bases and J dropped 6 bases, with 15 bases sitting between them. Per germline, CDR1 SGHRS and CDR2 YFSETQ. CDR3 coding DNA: TGCGCCAGCAGCATTGGACGGGAAGTTGATACGCAGTATTTT. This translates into CASSIGREVDTQYF.

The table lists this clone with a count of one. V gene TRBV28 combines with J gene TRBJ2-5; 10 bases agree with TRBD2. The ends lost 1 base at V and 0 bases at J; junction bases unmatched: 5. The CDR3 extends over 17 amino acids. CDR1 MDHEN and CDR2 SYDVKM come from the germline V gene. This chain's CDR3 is CASSLFSSGGYQETQYF. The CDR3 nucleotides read TGTGCCAGCAGTTTATTTAGTAGCGGGGGGTACCAAGAGACCCAGTACTTC.

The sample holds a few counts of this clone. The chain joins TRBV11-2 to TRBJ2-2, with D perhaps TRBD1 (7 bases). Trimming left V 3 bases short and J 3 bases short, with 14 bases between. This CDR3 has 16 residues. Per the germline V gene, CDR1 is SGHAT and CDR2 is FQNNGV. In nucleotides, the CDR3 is TGTGCCAGCAGCTTGAACCCAGGGGGGCACACCGGGGAGCTGTTTTTT. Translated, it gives CASSLNPGGHTGELFF.

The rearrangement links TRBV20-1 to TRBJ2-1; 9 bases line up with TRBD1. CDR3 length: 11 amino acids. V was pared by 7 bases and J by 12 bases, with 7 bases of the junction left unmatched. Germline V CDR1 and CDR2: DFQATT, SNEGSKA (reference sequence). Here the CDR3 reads CSDGQGLRQFF. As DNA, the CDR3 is TGCAGTGATGGACAGGGGCTCCGGCAGTTCTTC.